This is a list of T cell receptor beta chains from one sample in a study of blood T cells in healthy people across ages. TCRdb re-called the 5' RACE reads with MiXCR, one entry per CDR3 protein. The table lists some 730,000 distinct CDR3 sequences, approximately 21% of them singletons. Sequencing used blood. These receptors were collected from a man between 65 and 85 years old in good health. Each CDR3 is given with its conserved first and last residue. D genes are given only for firm matches. Clone size is stated in some rows and not others, as once, few, many or a class when expanded.

many,.,TRBJ1-2,TRBV29-1,TGCAGCGTTGAAAGCAGCCATGGCTACACCTTC,CSVESSHGYTF
.,.,TRBJ2-7,TRBV29-1,TGCAGCGTCGGAGACAGGCGCGTCTACGAGCAGTACTTC,CSVGDRRVYEQYF
.,.,TRBJ1-4,TRBV7-9,TGTGCCAGCAGCTCCGGGGGCCCCCTCCTCGAAAAACTGTTTTTT,CASSSGGPLLEKLFF
.,TRBD1,TRBJ2-7,TRBV6-1,TGTGCCAGCAGTGGATTGGGACAGGGGGTTGAAGAGCAGTACTTC,CASSGLGQGVEEQYF
many,TRBD1,TRBJ1-2,TRBV12-3/TRBV12-4,TGTGCCAGCAGGAGCGCGAGACAGGGCAGGGGCTATGGCTACACCTTC,CASRSARQGRGYGYTF
few,.,TRBJ2-3,TRBV7-3,TGTGCCAGCAGCTTATCCAGAAATTCAGATACGCAGTATTTT,CASSLSRNSDTQYF
.,TRBD2,TRBJ2-3,TRBV7-2,TGTGCCAGCAGCTTTGGTAGCGGGGAGGGGGCAGATACGCAGTATTTT,CASSFGSGEGADTQYF
few,.,TRBJ2-3,TRBV29-1,TGCAGCGTTGAAGGCCTGGAGGATACGCAGTATTTT,CSVEGLEDTQYF
.,.,TRBJ2-1,TRBV11-2,TGTGCCAGCAGCTTAAATCCCTTCACAGGAGCGAGTGAGCAGTTCTTC,CASSLNPFTGASEQFF
few,.,TRBJ1-6,TRBV7-8,TGTGCCAGCAGCTTTCAAGAAGCTCCGAATTCACCCCTCCACTTT,CASSFQEAPNSPLHF
.,.,TRBJ2-5,TRBV7-2,TGTGCCAGCAGCTTTAACCGGGAGACCCAGTACTTC,CASSFNRETQYF
few,.,TRBJ2-1,TRBV7-2,TGTGCCAGCAGCTTTCCCAGCGGCAATGAGCAGTTCTTC,CASSFPSGNEQFF
few,.,TRBJ2-3,TRBV12-3/TRBV12-4,TGTGCCAGCAGTCCCGCGTCGGATACGCAGTATTTT,CASSPASDTQYF
few,.,TRBJ2-5,TRBV5-4,TGTGCCAGCAGCTTGGCTGCGGATCAAGAGACCCAGTACTTC,CASSLAADQETQYF
.,.,TRBJ2-7,TRBV7-8,TGTGCCAGCAGGCCCCTGCCAGGGGTGGGACCCTTCGAGCAGTACTTC,CASRPLPGVGPFEQYF
few,TRBD2,TRBJ2-2,TRBV25-1,TGTGCCAGCACGGGACTAGCGGGGGTTCTGAGTACCGGGGAGCTGTTTTTT,CASTGLAGVLSTGELFF
few,TRBD1,TRBJ1-2,TRBV7-2,TGTGCCAGCAGCTCGGGGGGACAGGGGACCTTTAATGGCTACACCTTC,CASSSGGQGTFNGYTF
once,.,TRBJ2-1,TRBV7-2,TGTGCCAGCAGCTTAGCGGACTATTCCTACAATGAGCAGTTCTTC,CASSLADYSYNEQFF
.,TRBD1,TRBJ1-2,TRBV5-1,TGCGCCAGCAGCTTGCGGGGGCAGGGGGCTTCGAACTATGGCTACACCTTC,CASSLRGQGASNYGYTF
once,.,TRBJ2-7,TRBV5-6,TGTGCCAGCAGCCCCGTGGGGGGAATAATGTCCTACGAGCAGTACTTC,CASSPVGGIMSYEQYF
many,.,TRBJ2-5,TRBV7-2,TGTGCCAGCAGCTTAGCGGGGTTTGAGACCCAGTACTTC,CASSLAGFETQYF
.,TRBD2,TRBJ2-3,TRBV19,TGTGCCAGTAGGGTCGTGGCTAGCGGGAACACAGATACGCAGTATTTT,CASRVVASGNTDTQYF
.,TRBD1,TRBJ2-2,TRBV20-1,TGCAGTGCCCCAGACAGGGTCCGGACCGGGGAGCTGTTTTTT,CSAPDRVRTGELFF
.,.,TRBJ2-1,TRBV3-1,TGTGCCAGCAGCTCACCTGGGGGCAATCTTGAGCAGTTCTTC,CASSSPGGNLEQFF
.,TRBD1,TRBJ2-1,TRBV19,TGTGCCAGTAGGGGGACAGGGGTTCGAAATGAGCAGTTCTTC,CASRGTGVRNEQFF
.,.,TRBJ1-1,TRBV3-1,TGTGCCAGCAGCCGTGGGACAAAGAACACTGAAGCTTTCTTT,CASSRGTKNTEAFF
.,.,TRBJ2-5,TRBV29-1,TGCAGCGTTGAAGCTAACAGGCAAGAGACCCAGTACTTC,CSVEANRQETQYF
few,TRBD1,TRBJ1-1,TRBV20-1,TGCAGTGTCAGAGCGGGCCAGGGGGGCTCAGCTTTCTTT,CSVRAGQGGSAFF
many,TRBD1,TRBJ1-5,TRBV5-1,TGTGCCAGCAGTCCCGGACAGGGGGGCAATCAGCCCCAGCATTTT,CASSPGQGGNQPQHF
few,.,TRBJ2-5,TRBV27,TGTGCCAGCAGTTTACAGGGGCAAGCGACCCAGTACTTC,CASSLQGQATQYF
.,TRBD1,TRBJ2-7,TRBV19,TGTGCCCGTAGTCGGGACAGAGCCTACGAGCAGTACTTC,CARSRDRAYEQYF
.,TRBD2,TRBJ2-5,TRBV20-1,TGCAGTGTCCCCGGGCTAGCGGGGGAGACCCAGTACTTC,CSVPGLAGETQYF
.,.,TRBJ1-2,TRBV7-9,TGTGCCAGCAGCTTAGTCCTCTATGGCTACACCTTC,CASSLVLYGYTF
.,.,TRBJ2-5,TRBV7-9,TGTGCCAGTAGCTCTTGGAGTCAAGAGACCCAGTACTTC,CASSSWSQETQYF
few,TRBD1,TRBJ1-3,TRBV4-2,TGTGCCAGCAGCCAAGATGGCCAGGGGGTTAGTGGAAACACCATATATTTT,CASSQDGQGVSGNTIYF
many,TRBD1,TRBJ1-1,TRBV7-9,TGTGCCAGCAGCTCGGGACAGGGGACCACTGAAGCTTTCTTT,CASSSGQGTTEAFF
.,TRBD1,TRBJ2-7,TRBV7-8,TGTGCCAGCACCCGTTCCGGGACAGCGGCTGAGCAGTACTTC,CASTRSGTAAEQYF
few,.,TRBJ1-6,TRBV5-1,TGCGCCAGCAGCGCAGGGAGCTCCTATAATTCACCCCTCCACTTT,CASSAGSSYNSPLHF
.,.,TRBJ1-4,TRBV29-1,TGCAGCGCCATGACACTTTCTAATGAAAAACTGTTTTTT,CSAMTLSNEKLFF
.,TRBD1,TRBJ1-4,TRBV4-1,TGCGCCAGCAGCCAAGAGGGGACAGCTAATGAAAAACTGTTTTTT,CASSQEGTANEKLFF
.,.,TRBJ2-4,TRBV6-2/TRBV6-3,TGTGCCAGCAATACTAAACAGGGATCCAAAAACATTCAGTACTTC,CASNTKQGSKNIQYF
.,.,TRBJ1-2,TRBV14,TGTGCCAGCAGCCTCTCTCTGAAAAACTATGGCTACACCTTC,CASSLSLKNYGYTF
few,TRBD1,TRBJ1-2,TRBV6-6,TGTGCCAGCATCCCGACAGGGGGCTCTGGCTACACCTTC,CASIPTGGSGYTF
few,.,TRBJ1-2,TRBV27,TGTGCCAGCAGTTTCGAGAGAGCGACTACTAACTATGGCTACACCTTC,CASSFERATTNYGYTF
many,.,TRBJ1-2,TRBV4-3,TGCGCCAGCAGCCAAGATCTCTACTATGGCTACACCTTC,CASSQDLYYGYTF
many,.,TRBJ2-1,TRBV7-2,TGTGCCAGCAGCTTAGTTACAAACAATGAGCAGTTCTTC,CASSLVTNNEQFF
.,TRBD2,TRBJ2-3,TRBV5-1,TGCGCCAGCAGCTTGGTTATGGCGGGGGACAGCACAGATACGCAGTATTTT,CASSLVMAGDSTDTQYF
many,.,TRBJ2-3,TRBV6-6,TGTGCCAGCAGTTATGACCAGGCAGATACGCAGTATTTT,CASSYDQADTQYF
few,.,TRBJ2-7,TRBV6-5,TGTGCCAGCAGTTACTCAATCGGTCCCTACGAGCAGTACTTC,CASSYSIGPYEQYF
.,TRBD1,TRBJ1-4,TRBV4-3,TGCGCCAGCAGCCAGGTTCCGGAACAGGGGGCAAATGAAAAACTGTTTTTT,CASSQVPEQGANEKLFF
.,TRBD1,TRBJ1-4,TRBV10-3,TGTGCCATCAGTCCCCAAGGGGGCCGGGGGGAAAAACTGGTTTTT,CAISPQGGRGEKLVF
.,.,TRBJ1-1,TRBV7-2,TGTGCCAGCATGAGGGAAATGAACACTGAAGCTTTCTTT,CASMREMNTEAFF
few,.,TRBJ1-2,TRBV4-3,TGCGCCAGCAGCCAAGGGCTGATAAACTATGGCTACACCTTC,CASSQGLINYGYTF
.,.,TRBJ1-2,TRBV20-1,TGCAGTGCTGGCCGGGGGTTCTATGGCTACACCTTC,CSAGRGFYGYTF
few,.,TRBJ2-4,TRBV11-2,TGTGCCAGCAGTTCCGGGAGAAACATTCAGTACTTC,CASSSGRNIQYF